This T cell receptor (beta chain) came from a study of early T cells in non-severe SARS-CoV-2 infection. This clonotype turned up a few times. TCRdb processed the 5' RACE reads anew with MiXCR; each CDR3 protein has one entry. This sample has some 89,000 distinct CDR3 sequences, with more than 9.5% found just once. After removal of 5 bases from V and 6 bases from J, the junction contained 6 bases not matched to a gene. The CDR3 has 14 amino acids. Germline CDR1 SGHTA, CDR2 FQGTGA. V is TRBV7-3 and J is TRBJ2-2; TRBD1 agrees at 7 bases. This sequence was found in an adult who was a healthcare worker with PCR-confirmed SARS-CoV-2 infection or an uninfected control (not recorded which). Here the sequenced sample was whole blood, taken at baseline. In nucleotides, the CDR3 is TGTGCCAGCAGCCCCAGGGGGATGGCCGGGGAGCTGTTTTTT. As protein: CASSPRGMAGELFF.